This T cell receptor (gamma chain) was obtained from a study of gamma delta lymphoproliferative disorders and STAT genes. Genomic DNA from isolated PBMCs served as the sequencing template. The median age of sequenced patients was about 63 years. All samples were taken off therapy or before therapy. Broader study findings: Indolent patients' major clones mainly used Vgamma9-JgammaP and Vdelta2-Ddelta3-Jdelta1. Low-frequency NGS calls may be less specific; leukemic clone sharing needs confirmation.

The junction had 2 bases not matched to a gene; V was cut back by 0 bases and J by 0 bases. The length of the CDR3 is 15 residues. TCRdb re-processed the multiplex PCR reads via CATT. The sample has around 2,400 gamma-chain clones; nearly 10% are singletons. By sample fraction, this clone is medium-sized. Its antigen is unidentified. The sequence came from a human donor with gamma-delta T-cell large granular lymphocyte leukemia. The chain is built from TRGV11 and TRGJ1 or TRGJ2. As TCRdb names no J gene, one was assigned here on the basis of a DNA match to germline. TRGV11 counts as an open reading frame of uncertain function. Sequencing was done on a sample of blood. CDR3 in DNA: TGTGCCTGCTGGATTAGGCACCAGAATTATTATAAGAAACTCTTT. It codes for CACWIRHQNYYKKLF.